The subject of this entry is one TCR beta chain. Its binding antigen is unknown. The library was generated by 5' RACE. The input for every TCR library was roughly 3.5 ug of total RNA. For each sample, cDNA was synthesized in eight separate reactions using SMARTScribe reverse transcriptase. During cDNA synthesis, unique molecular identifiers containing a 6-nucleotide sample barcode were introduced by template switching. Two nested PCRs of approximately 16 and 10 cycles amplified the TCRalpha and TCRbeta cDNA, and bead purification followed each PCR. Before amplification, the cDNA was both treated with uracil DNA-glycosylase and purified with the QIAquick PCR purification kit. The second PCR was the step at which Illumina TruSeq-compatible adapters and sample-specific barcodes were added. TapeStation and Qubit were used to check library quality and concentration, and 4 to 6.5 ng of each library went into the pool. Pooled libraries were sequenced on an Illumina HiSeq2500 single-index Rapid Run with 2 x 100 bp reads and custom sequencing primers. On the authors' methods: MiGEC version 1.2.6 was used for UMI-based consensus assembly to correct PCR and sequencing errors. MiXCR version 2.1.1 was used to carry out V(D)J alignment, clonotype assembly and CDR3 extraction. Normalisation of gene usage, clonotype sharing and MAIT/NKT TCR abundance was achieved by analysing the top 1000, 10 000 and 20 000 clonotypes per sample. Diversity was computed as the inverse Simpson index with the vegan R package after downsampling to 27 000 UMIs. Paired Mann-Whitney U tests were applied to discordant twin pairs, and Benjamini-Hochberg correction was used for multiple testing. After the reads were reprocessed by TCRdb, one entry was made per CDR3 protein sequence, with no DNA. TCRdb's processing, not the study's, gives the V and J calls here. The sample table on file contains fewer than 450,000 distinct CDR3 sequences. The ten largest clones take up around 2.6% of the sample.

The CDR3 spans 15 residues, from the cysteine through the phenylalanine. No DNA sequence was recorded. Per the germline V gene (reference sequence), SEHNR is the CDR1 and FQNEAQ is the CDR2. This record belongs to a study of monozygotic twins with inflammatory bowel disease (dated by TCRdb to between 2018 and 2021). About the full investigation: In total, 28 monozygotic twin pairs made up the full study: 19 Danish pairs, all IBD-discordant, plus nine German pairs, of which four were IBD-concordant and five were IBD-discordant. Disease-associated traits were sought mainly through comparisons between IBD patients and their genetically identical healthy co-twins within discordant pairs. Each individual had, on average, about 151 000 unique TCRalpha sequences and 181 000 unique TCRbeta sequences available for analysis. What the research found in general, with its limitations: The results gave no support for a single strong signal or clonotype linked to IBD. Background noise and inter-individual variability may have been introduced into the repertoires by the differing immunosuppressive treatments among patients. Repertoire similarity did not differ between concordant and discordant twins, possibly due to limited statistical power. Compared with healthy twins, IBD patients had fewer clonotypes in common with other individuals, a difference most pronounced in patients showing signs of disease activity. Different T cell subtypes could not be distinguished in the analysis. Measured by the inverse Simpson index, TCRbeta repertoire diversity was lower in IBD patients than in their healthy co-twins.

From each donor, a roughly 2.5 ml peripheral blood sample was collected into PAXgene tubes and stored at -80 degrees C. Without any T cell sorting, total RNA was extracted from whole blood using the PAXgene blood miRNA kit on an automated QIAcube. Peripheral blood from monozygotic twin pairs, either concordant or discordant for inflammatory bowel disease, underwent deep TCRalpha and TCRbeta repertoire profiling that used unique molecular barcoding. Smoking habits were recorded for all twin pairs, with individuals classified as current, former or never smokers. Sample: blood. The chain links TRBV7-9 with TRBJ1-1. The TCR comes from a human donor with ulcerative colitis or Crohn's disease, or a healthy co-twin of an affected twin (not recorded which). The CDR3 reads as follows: CASSWDRVRDTEAFF.